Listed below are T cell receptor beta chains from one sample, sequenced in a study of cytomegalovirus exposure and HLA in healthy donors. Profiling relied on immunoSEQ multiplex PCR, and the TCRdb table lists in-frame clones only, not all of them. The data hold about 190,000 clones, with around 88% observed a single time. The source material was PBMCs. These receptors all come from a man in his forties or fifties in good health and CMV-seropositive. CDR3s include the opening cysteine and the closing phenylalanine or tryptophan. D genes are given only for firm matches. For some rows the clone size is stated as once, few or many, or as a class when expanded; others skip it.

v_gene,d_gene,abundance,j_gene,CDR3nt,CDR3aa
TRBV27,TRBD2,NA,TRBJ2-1,TGTGCCAGCAGTTTAGAAATAGCGGGACTCAATGAGCAGTTCTTC,CASSLEIAGLNEQFF
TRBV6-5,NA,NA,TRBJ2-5,TGTGCCAGCAGTTACGGTGAGGCCCAAGAGACCCAGTACTTC,CASSYGEAQETQYF
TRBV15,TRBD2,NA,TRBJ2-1,TGTGCCACCAGCATCGCGGGAGTTATCAATGAGCAGTTCTTC,CATSIAGVINEQFF
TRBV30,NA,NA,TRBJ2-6,TGTGCCTGGGCCCCGCCAGCGGGCGTCTCTGGGGCCAACGTCCTGACTTTC,CAWAPPAGVSGANVLTF
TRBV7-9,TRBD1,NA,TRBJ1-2,TGTGCCAGCAGCTTTCCCGGGACAGGGTCGTTCGATGGCTACACCTTC,CASSFPGTGSFDGYTF
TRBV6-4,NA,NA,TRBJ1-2,TGTGCCAGCAGTGCCTCTACGCGTGGGGCGAATGGCTACACCTTC,CASSASTRGANGYTF
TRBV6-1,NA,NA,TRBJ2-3,TGTGCCAGCAGAAGTAGCGGCCTGGGGGATACGCAGTATTTT,CASRSSGLGDTQYF
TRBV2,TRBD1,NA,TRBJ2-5,TGTGCCAGCGACGGGACAGGGCTGAGTGAGCAGTACTTC,CASDGTGLSEQYF
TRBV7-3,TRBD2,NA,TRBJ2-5,TGTGCCAGCAGCGCGGGACTAGGGGGACGGCAAGAGACCCAGTACTTC,CASSAGLGGRQETQYF
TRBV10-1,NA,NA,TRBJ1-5,TGCGCCAGCACTAAACGTGGGGGGGTGTCGAGCAATCAGCCCCAGCATTTT,CASTKRGGVSSNQPQHF
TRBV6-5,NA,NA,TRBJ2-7,TGTGCCAGCAAGCGCGGGGCGGAAAGCTACGAGCAGTACTTC,CASKRGAESYEQYF
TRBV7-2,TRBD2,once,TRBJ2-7,TGTGCCAGCAGCTTGGGGGGGCTAGCGGGCTCCTACGAGCAGTACTTC,CASSLGGLAGSYEQYF
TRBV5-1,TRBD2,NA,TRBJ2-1,TGCGCCAGCAGCTTGAGGAGCGGGAGTGGCTACAATGAGCAGTTCTTC,CASSLRSGSGYNEQFF
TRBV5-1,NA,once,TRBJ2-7,TGCGCCAGCAGCCCCCCACAGGGTTACGAGCAGTACTTC,CASSPPQGYEQYF
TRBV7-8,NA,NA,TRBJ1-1,TGTGCCAGCAGCTCGACAGGAAACACTGAAGCTTTCTTT,CASSSTGNTEAFF
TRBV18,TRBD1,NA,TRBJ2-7,TGTGCCAGCTCACCCTCCCAGACAGGGGGGATGTTTCCCTACGAGCAGTACTTC,CASSPSQTGGMFPYEQYF
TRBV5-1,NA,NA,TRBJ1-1,TGCGCCAGCAGCATACTGACAGGAACCCTAAACACTGAAGCTTTCTTT,CASSILTGTLNTEAFF
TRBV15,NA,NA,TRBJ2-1,TGTGCCACCAGCCAGGAGGTAGGCTACAATGAGCAGTTCTTC,CATSQEVGYNEQFF
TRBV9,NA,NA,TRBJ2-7,TGTGCCAGCAGTCTGGCCGGGATTTCCTACGAGCAGTACTTC,CASSLAGISYEQYF
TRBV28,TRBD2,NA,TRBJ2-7,TGTGCCAGCAGTTTAACGGGGGGAAGCTACGAGCAGTACTTC,CASSLTGGSYEQYF
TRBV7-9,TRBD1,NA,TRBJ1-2,TGTGCCAGCAGCTTAACAGGGGCCCTTAGCTATGGCTACACCTTC,CASSLTGALSYGYTF
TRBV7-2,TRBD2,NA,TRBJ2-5,TGTGCCAGCAGCCCTTCCCCCGGAACTAGCGTGCGCCAAGAGACCCAGTACTTC,CASSPSPGTSVRQETQYF
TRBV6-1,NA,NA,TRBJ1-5,TGTGCCACCCAGGACAGAAAATATAGCAATCAGCCCCAGCATTTT,CATQDRKYSNQPQHF
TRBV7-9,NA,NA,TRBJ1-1,TGTGCCAGCAGCGACCGGGTAGTGAACACTGAAGCTTTCTTT,CASSDRVVNTEAFF
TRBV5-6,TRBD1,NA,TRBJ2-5,TGTGCCAGCAGTTTTAGGACAGGGGGCGAGGAGACCCAGTACTTC,CASSFRTGGEETQYF
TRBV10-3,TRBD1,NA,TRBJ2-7,TGTGCCATCAGTGACGTTGGGACAGGGGACGAGCAGTACTTC,CAISDVGTGDEQYF
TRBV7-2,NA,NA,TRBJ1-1,TGTGCCAGCAGCTCCTATGGGGGGGGAGGCACTGAAGCTTTCTTT,CASSSYGGGGTEAFF
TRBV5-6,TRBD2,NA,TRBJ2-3,TGTGCCAGCAGCTTTCGGCTAGCGGGAGGGGCAGATACGCAGTATTTT,CASSFRLAGGADTQYF
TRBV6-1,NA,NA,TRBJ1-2,TGTGCCAGCAGGGACAGAAACTATGGCTACACCTTC,CASRDRNYGYTF
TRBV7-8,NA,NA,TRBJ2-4,TGTGCCAGCAGCTTAGCGAGGCTAACGGCTCAGTACTTC,CASSLARLTAQYF
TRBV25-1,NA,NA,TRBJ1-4,TGTGCCAGCAGTGAATCTTGGGCTACTAATGAAAAACTGTTTTTT,CASSESWATNEKLFF
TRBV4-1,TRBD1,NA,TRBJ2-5,TGCGCCAGCAGCCAAGTGGGGACAGTGCAAGAGACCCAGTACTTC,CASSQVGTVQETQYF
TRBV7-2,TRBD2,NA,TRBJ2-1,TGTGCCAGCAGCTTGACTAGCGGGAGATCGGATGAGCAGTTCTTC,CASSLTSGRSDEQFF
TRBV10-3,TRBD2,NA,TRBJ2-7,TGTGCCATAGACCCCACCGGGGGGGCGGCCTACGAGCAGTACTTC,CAIDPTGGAAYEQYF
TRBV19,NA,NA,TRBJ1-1,TGTGCCAGTAGTATAGGCGGGATCACTGAAGCTTTCTTT,CASSIGGITEAFF
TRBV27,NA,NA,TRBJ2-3,TGTGCCAGCAGTTTAATGGGGCGGGGAGATACGCAGTATTTT,CASSLMGRGDTQYF
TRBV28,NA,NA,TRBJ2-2,TGTGCCAGCAGTTTACCGGGGACGAACACCGGGGAGCTGTTTTTT,CASSLPGTNTGELFF
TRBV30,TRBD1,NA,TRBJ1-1,TGTGCCTGGAGTGTACGTAGGACAGGGGAGAACACTGAAGCTTTCTTT,CAWSVRRTGENTEAFF
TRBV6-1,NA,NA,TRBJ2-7,TGTGCCAGCAGTGGTCGGGACGAGCAGTACTTC,CASSGRDEQYF
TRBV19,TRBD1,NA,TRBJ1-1,TGTGCCAGTAGTCAAGGGACAGGGATTGAAGCTTTCTTT,CASSQGTGIEAFF
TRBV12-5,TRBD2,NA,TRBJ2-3,TGTGCTAGTGGTTGGCGGGAGGCCACAGATACGCAGTATTTT,CASGWREATDTQYF
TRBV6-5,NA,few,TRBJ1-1,TGTGCCAGCAAACGCGGGGCGAGCACTGAAGCTTTCTTT,CASKRGASTEAFF
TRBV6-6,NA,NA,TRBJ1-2,TGTGCCAGCAGTGCTCAAAGCGGCTACACCTTC,CASSAQSGYTF
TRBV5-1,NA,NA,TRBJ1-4,TGCGCCAGCAGCAGGGACACCGGTTTTGAAAAACTGTTTTTT,CASSRDTGFEKLFF
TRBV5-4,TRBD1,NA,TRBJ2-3,TGTGCCAGCAGCCTGGGACAGGGGGCAACAGATACGCAGTATTTT,CASSLGQGATDTQYF
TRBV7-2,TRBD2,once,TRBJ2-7,TGTGCCAGCAGCTTAGACGCGGGAGCGCGGGAGCAGTACTTC,CASSLDAGAREQYF
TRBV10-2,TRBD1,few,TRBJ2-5,TGCGCCAGCAGTCCCTCCCCGACAGGGAAGACCCAGTACTTC,CASSPSPTGKTQYF
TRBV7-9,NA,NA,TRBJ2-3,TGTGCCAGCAGCTTTTTCCCTAGCACAGATACGCAGTATTTT,CASSFFPSTDTQYF
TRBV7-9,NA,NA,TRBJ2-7,TGTGCCAGCAGCTTACTGGGACTGCCGTCAGGATTTATCGAGCAGTACTTC,CASSLLGLPSGFIEQYF
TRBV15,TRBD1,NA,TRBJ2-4,TGTGCCACCAGCAGAGTAGGGACAGAGAAAAACATTCAGTACTTC,CATSRVGTEKNIQYF
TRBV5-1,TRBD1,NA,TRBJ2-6,TGCGCCAGCAGCCCCCCGACAGGGGGCTCTGGGGCCAACGTCCTGACTTTC,CASSPPTGGSGANVLTF
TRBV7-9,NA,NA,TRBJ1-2,TGTGCCAGCGGCATAGGGGCAGACTTC,CASGIGADF
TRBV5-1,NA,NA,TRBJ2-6,TGCGCCAGCAGCTTGGGCAACTACCCCTCTGGGGCCAACGGCCTGACTTTC,CASSLGNYPSGANGLTF